This T cell receptor beta chain was identified during a study of blood T cells in healthy people across ages (dated by TCRdb to between 2015 and 2016). About the study as a whole: In model experiments, roughly one uniquely barcoded TCR beta cDNA molecule per two T cells was captured by template switching. Using the same blood draw, the study looked at two additional independent replicas of 1 million unique cDNA reads for two donors, one aged 18 to 30 and the other aged 80 or older. Donors were grouped into four age groups: young (average 16 years), middle-aged (39), aged (about 60) and long-lived (over 80). The study measured age-related changes in TCR beta repertoire diversity using deep sequencing normalized with unique cDNA molecular identifiers.

This clonotype was detected only a few times. Its target antigen remains unknown. Per-nucleotide qualities are absent, and no much larger clonotype sits a single base away. Systemically healthy Caucasian individuals from Russia, around 39 in total and aged 6 to 90 years, were included as donors. Approximately 10 milliliters of peripheral blood were collected from each donor into EDTA-treated Vacutainer tubes. Ficoll-Paque density-gradient centrifugation was used to isolate PBMCs, with at least 7 million obtained per sample. Trizol reagent was used to extract total RNA from the PBMCs, yielding at least 5.5 micrograms per sample. The percentages of naive CD45RAhigh/CD27high T cells were determined by flow cytometry on a PBMC aliquot from every donor. CDR1 GTSNPN and CDR2 SVGIG were looked up in the germline V gene (reference sequence). Relative to germline, V is 7 bases shorter and J is 7 bases shorter, with 14 bases between their ends. There are 12 amino acids in the CDR3, from cysteine to phenylalanine inclusive. Only the CDR3 part of the read is kept: 36 bases, read in frame from the first base.

Library preparation was by 5' RACE. Reads for this sample came from an Illumina HiSeq 2500. The second PCR ran for roughly 6 to 11 cycles and used a J-beta primer mix along with a sample-barcoded 5' primer. Each TCR beta cDNA molecule received a unique molecular identifier from a template-switch 5' adaptor carrying 12 random nucleotides. At least 2.5 million CDR3-containing paired-end reads were obtained from each sample. All of the RNA was converted into first-strand cDNA using the Mint cDNA synthesis kit, with a TRBC-specific oligonucleotide serving as the primer. All cDNA was treated with uracil-DNA glycosylase and then went through a first 18-cycle PCR with the universal primers M1SS and BC2_uni_R. The source study handled its data this way. Each sample was normalized by randomly selecting 1 million high-quality reads, each carrying a distinct molecular identifier. Instead of being binned into consensus sequences, reads with shared molecular identifiers were discarded. MiTCR, with a Q25 quality threshold and the strictest error-elimination algorithm, was used for CDR3 identification, clonotype clustering and error correction. A nonparametric unseen species model with Euler transformation was used to estimate a lower bound on total TCR beta diversity. TCRdb reworked the public reads: Q25 trimming with fastp, MiXCR clone assembly, productive beta chains retained. A single entry per CDR3 protein holds the most common genes and DNA from its merged rows. The V and J calls and clone size are TCRdb's, not the authors'. The table for this sample lists around 780,000 distinct CDR3 sequences; 20% to 30% of them were counted only once. Of the sample, about 3% is held by the ten largest clones.

General findings and caveats noted by the study authors: Observed TCR beta diversity per million T cells fell roughly linearly with age, and a significant reduction was already apparent by age approximately 40. Estimates of total diversity from one million sequenced T cells were regarded as lower bounds and underestimates. A strong correlation was found between observed TCR beta diversity and the percentage of naive T cells measured by flow cytometry. Donor CMV infection status was unknown, potentially confounding age-related changes in expanded clonotypes. Compared with the aged group, the long-lived group had more naive CD4+ T cells, fewer expanded clones and increased TCR diversity, suggesting age selection. Since profiling was done on bulk unsorted PBMCs, naive and antigen-experienced compartments could not be conclusively compared.

Another study also made use of these data, one on T cells of mothers and their children. As described in the second report: Nine systemically healthy Caucasian individuals, comprising three mothers and their six children, were included as donors. cDNA synthesis consumed the entire amount of extracted RNA, loaded at approximately 1.6 ug RNA in each 15 ul reaction. In the second PCR, the M1S primer introduced both the sample barcodes and 2-4 random nucleotides. More than 8 million TCR beta CDR3 reads were obtained from each mother, and 2.5 million to 3.5 million reads were obtained from each child. TCR recombination output is similarly shaped by thymic selection in related and unrelated pairs, with a minor effect exerted by inherited differences. Normalized repertoire overlap was always slightly but never significantly higher in related than unrelated mother-child pairs. No persistent microchimeric T cell clones were found, with a detection sensitivity of 80 to 100 clones per million clonotypes. In the study, deep NGS was used to compare the TCR beta repertoires of mothers and children, and features distinguishing related mother-child pairs from unrelated individuals were sought. Mothers averaged around 40 +/- 4 years of age and children averaged about 12 +/- 4 years. After adapters were ligated using NEBNext reagents, the libraries underwent 100+100 nt paired-end sequencing on an Illumina HiSeq 2000. To avoid cross-contamination, the mother libraries and the child libraries were prepared a month apart and sequenced in separate runs. For each donor, between roughly 450,000 and 2,200,000 distinct TCR beta clonotypes were identified. Naive TCR beta clonotypes were estimated from low-frequency clonotypes matched to each donor's FACS-determined naive share, without sorting.

This TCR was recovered from a boy aged 5-17 years in good health. The sequenced material came from blood. The V gene is TRBV30 and the J gene is TRBJ2-1; the D gene is perhaps TRBD2, from 5 matching bases. The CDR3 sequence is CASAGTGNEQFF. The DNA is as follows: TGTGCCTCGGCGGGTACGGGGAATGAGCAGTTCTTC.